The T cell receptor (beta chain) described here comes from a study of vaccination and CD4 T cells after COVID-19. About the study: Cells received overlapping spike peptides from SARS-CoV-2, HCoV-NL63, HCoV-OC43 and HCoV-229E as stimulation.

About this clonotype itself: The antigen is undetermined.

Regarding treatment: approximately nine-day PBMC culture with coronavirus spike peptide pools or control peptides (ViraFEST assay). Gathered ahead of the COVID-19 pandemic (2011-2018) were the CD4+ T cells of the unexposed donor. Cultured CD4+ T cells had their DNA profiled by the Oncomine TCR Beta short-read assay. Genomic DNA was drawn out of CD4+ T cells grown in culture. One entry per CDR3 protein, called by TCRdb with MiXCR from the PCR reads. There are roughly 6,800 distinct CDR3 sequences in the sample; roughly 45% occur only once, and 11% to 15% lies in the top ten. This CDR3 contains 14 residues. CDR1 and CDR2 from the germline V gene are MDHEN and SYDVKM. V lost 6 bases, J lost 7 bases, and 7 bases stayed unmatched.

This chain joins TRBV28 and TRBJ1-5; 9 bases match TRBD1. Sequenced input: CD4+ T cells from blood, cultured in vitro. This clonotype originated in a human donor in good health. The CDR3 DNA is TGTGCCAGCAGACCGGGACAGGGAGGCCAGCCCCAGCATTTT. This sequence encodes CASRPGQGGQPQHF.